These 21 T cell receptor beta chains were all obtained from the same sample, sequenced in a study of cytomegalovirus exposure and HLA in healthy donors. Researchers ran the PCR with 60 Vbeta and 13 Jbeta primers. Method: immunoSEQ multiplex PCR; TCRdb's copy keeps in-frame clones and lacks some. The data show approximately 280,000 clones, approximately 90% seen once. The sample consisted of PBMCs. The source is a young woman in good health and CMV-seronegative.

With respect to this clone: Other DNA variants within this sample encode the same CDR3. The chain combines TRBV2 with TRBJ2-1, with 9 positions matching TRBD1. The germline CDR1 and CDR2 sequences are SNHLY and FYNNEI. This CDR3 comprises 13 residues. J lost 7 bases, V lost 5 bases, and 3 bases had no gene match. The CDR3 region has the DNA TGTGCCAGCAGTCGGGACAGGGTGAATGAGCAGTTCTTC. Protein product: CASSRDRVNEQFF. The variable domain in full, completed from reference TRBV2 and TRBJ2-1, reads EPEVTQTPSHQVTQMGQEVILRCVPISNHLYFYWYRQILGQKVEFLVSFYNNEISEKSEIFDDQFSVERPDGSNFTLKIRSTKLEDSAMYFCASSRDRVNEQFFGPGTRLTVL.

The J gene is TRBJ1-1, the V gene TRBV27; D might be TRBD1 (5 bases). Looked up from germline, CDR1 is MNHEY and CDR2 is SMNVEV (reference sequence). This CDR3 has 15 amino acids. Trimming removed 10 bases at V and 1 base at J, with 19 bases between. The CDR3 nucleotides read TGTGCCACCAGGAGTCAGGGCTTGGCGAACACTGAAGCTTTCTTT. It specifies CATRSQGLANTEAFF.

This clone was detected only once. The genes are TRBV5-4 and TRBJ1-1; TRBD1 aligns across 9 bases. The CDR3 runs 16 residues. Trimming took 4 bases from V and 0 from J; bases not matched to a gene: 7. From germline, CDR1 is SGHNT and CDR2 YYREEE (reference sequence). CDR3 DNA sequence: TGTGCCAGCAGCATGGACAGGGGAGCGGTGAACACTGAAGCTTTCTTT. This encodes CASSMDRGAVNTEAFF.

This clone was detected a few times. The sample contains more than one DNA sequence encoding this CDR3. The chain links TRBV9 to TRBJ2-7; D perhaps matches TRBD1 (7 bases). Germline V gene lookup returns CDR1 SGDLS and CDR2 YYNGEE. The CDR3 length is 14 residues. Trimming took 0 bases from V and 2 from J, leaving 9 bases between them. CDR3 in DNA: TGTGCCAGCAGCGTAGCAGGGGGGCCCTACGAGCAGTACTTC. Translated, it gives CASSVAGGPYEQYF.

The V gene is TRBV11-3, the J gene TRBJ2-2; 16 bases line up with TRBD2. Germline lookup yields CDR1 SGHNT and CDR2 YENEEA. This CDR3 is built from 17 residues. Trimming cost V 3 bases and J 6 bases; bases outside gene matches: 4. The CDR3 loop reads CASSLGLAGGRSGELFF. DNA for the CDR3: TGTGCCAGCAGCTTGGGACTAGCGGGGGGGCGGTCCGGGGAGCTGTTTTTT. Supplemented by reference TRBV11-3 and TRBJ2-2, the full variable domain reads EAGVVQSPRYKIIEKKQPVAFWCNPISGHNTLYWYLQNLGQGPELLIRYENEEAVDDSQLPKDRFSAERLKGVDSTLKIQPAELGDSAVYLCASSLGLAGGRSGELFFGEGSRLTVL.

The rearrangement uses TRBV5-4 and TRBJ2-4; D perhaps matches TRBD1 (5 bases). Germline CDR1 reads SGHNT; CDR2 reads YYREEE (reference sequence). The CDR3 consists of 14 residues. The V end was cut by 1 base, the J end by 0 bases, with 5 bases between. The CDR3 region is CASSLTGAKNIQYF. CDR3 nucleotide sequence: TGTGCCAGCAGCTTGACAGGAGCCAAAAACATTCAGTACTTC.

In regard to this clone: Compared with germline, one end of the junction differs, possibly owing to a read error. The chain couples TRBV4-1 to TRBJ2-7, with TRBD1 as a possible D gene (6 bases). Germline V gene sequence: CDR1 MGHRA, CDR2 YSYEKL. This CDR3 is 15 amino acids long. CDR3 loop: CASSPTGSLGYEQYF. The CDR3 DNA sequence: TGTGCCAGCAGCCCGACAGGCTCACTAGGCTACGAGCAGTACTTC.

V gene TRBV14 combines with J gene TRBJ1-1; 8 bases map to TRBD1. The CDR3 runs 13 residues. From germline, CDR1 is SGHDN and CDR2 FVKESK. The J segment lost 7 bases and the V segment lost 5 bases, leaving 6 bases of the junction unmatched. This CDR3 reads CASSIGQGIEAFF. The CDR3 DNA reads as TGTGCCAGCAGCATCGGACAGGGCATTGAAGCTTTCTTT. Full variable domain (rest looked up from reference TRBV14 and TRBJ1-1): EAGVTQFPSHSVIEKGQTVTLRCDPISGHDNLYWYRRVMGKEIKFLLHFVKESKQDESGMPNNRFLAERTGGTYSTLKVQPAELEDSGVYFCASSIGQGIEAFFGQGTRLTVV.

The CDR3 region has the DNA TGTGCCAGCAGTGAATCTCCTAATCAGCCCCAGCATTTT. It encodes CASSESPNQPQHF. The chain combines TRBV6-1 with TRBJ1-5, with D unclear. The CDR3 has 13 amino acids. V was trimmed by 2 bases and J by 4 bases, leaving 6 bases between them. Per germline, CDR1 MNHNS and CDR2 SASEGT.

V and J are TRBV11-1 and TRBJ2-7; TRBD1 matches at 7 bases. The CDR3 has 14 amino acids. With V trimmed by 7 bases and J by 3 bases, 9 bases remained unmatched. Germline V gene data show CDR1 as SGHAT and CDR2 as FQDESV (reference sequence). The CDR3 here is CASTLFRDSYEQYF. The CDR3 DNA follows: TGTGCCAGCACCCTCTTCCGGGACAGCTACGAGCAGTACTTC.

This sequence joins TRBV7-2 and TRBJ2-7, with a possible D match to TRBD1 (6 bases). The germline CDR1 and CDR2 sequences are SGHTA and FQGNSA. The CDR3 sequence is 15 residues long. V lost 6 bases, J lost 3 bases, and 18 bases lay in between. The CDR3 here is CASRSGAIPFYEQYF. The CDR3 coding sequence is TGTGCCAGCAGGTCAGGGGCTATTCCCTTCTACGAGCAGTACTTC. Variable domain in full (rest from reference TRBV7-2 and TRBJ2-7): GAGVSQSPSNKVTEKGKDVELRCDPISGHTALYWYRQSLGQGLEFLIYFQGNSAPDKSGLPSDRFSAERTGGSVSTLTIQRTQQEDSAVYLCASRSGAIPFYEQYFGPGTRLTVT.

A few counts support this clone. V is TRBV11-1 and J is TRBJ2-2, with 8 bases aligning to TRBD1. CDR3 length: 14 amino acids. V lost 1 base to trimming and J lost 7 bases; unmatched junction nucleotides: 2. Germline V CDR1 and CDR2: SGHAT, FQDESV (reference sequence). The CDR3: CASSLGTGIGELFF. Written as DNA, the CDR3 is TGTGCCAGCAGCTTAGGGACAGGGATCGGGGAGCTGTTTTTT.

This rearrangement joins TRBV27 to TRBJ1-4; 9 bases are a match to TRBD1. CDR1 and CDR2 from the germline V gene are MNHEY and SMNVEV (reference sequence). V shed 6 bases, J shed 4 bases, and the junction held 0 bases outside the gene matches. The CDR3 consists of 13 residues. The chain's CDR3 is CASRTGGNEKLFF. CDR3 DNA sequence: TGTGCCAGCAGGACAGGGGGTAATGAAAAACTGTTTTTT.

The chain combines TRBV13 with TRBJ2-7; TRBD2 matches 9 bases. The CDR3 length is 13 residues. Trimming removed 5 bases from V and 7 bases from J; junction bases left unmatched: 6. Germline loops: CDR1 PRHDT, CDR2 FYEKMQ (reference sequence). CDR3 in amino acids: CASSPGRGGEQYF. As DNA, the CDR3 is TGTGCCAGCAGCCCTGGGCGGGGGGGTGAGCAGTACTTC.

The rearrangement links TRBV2 to TRBJ2-6, with D tentatively TRBD2 (6 bases). Germline V lookup: CDR1 SNHLY, CDR2 FYNNEI. V lost 6 bases, J lost 0 bases, and 12 bases lay in between. This CDR3 region has 16 residues. This CDR3 reads CASSPGLGSGANVLTF. In nucleotides, the CDR3 is TGTGCCAGCAGCCCGGGACTCGGCTCTGGGGCCAACGTCCTGACTTTC.

This chain joins TRBV6-5 and TRBJ2-7; TRBD1 matches 10 bases. Germline V gene sequence: CDR1 MNHEY, CDR2 SVGAGI. The V and J ends lost 6 bases and 5 bases, in that order; junction bases with no gene match: 7. CDR3 size: 14 residues. The CDR3 here is CASRRGQGTNEQYF. The CDR3 DNA reads as TGTGCCAGCAGAAGGGGACAGGGGACCAACGAGCAGTACTTC.

This chain links TRBV7-8 with TRBJ1-2; 8 nucleotides line up with TRBD1. The J segment lost 4 bases and the V segment lost 6 bases, leaving 7 bases of the junction unmatched. CDR1 is SGHVS, CDR2 FQNEAQ, per germline. The CDR3 is 14 amino acids. The CDR3 region is CASSGQGGVYGYTF. In DNA, the CDR3 is TGTGCCAGCAGTGGACAGGGTGGGGTCTATGGCTACACCTTC.

The rearrangement uses TRBV5-4 and TRBJ1-6; tentative D call: TRBD1 (6 bases). Trimming stripped 5 bases from V and 4 bases from J, with 10 bases between. Germline CDR1 reads SGHNT; CDR2 reads YYREEE (reference sequence). The CDR3 runs 14 residues. The CDR3 sequence: CASRTGQYNSPLHF. CDR3 in DNA: TGTGCCAGCAGAACGGGACAATATAATTCACCCCTCCACTTT.

This chain joins TRBV19 and TRBJ1-6, with no clear D. The V end lost 4 bases, the J end lost 7 bases, and 17 bases lay between the germline ends. Germline-derived CDR1 and CDR2 are LNHDA and SQIVND (reference sequence). The CDR3 extends over 16 amino acids. The CDR3: CASSKSVAARNSPLHF. For the CDR3, the DNA is TGTGCCAGTAGTAAGTCGGTGGCAGCTAGAAATTCACCCCTCCACTTT.

The CDR3 bases are TGTGCCAGCAGCCCACGAGACAGGGTGGGTGGCTACACCTTC. Its translation is CASSPRDRVGGYTF. The rearrangement uses TRBV9 and TRBJ1-2; 7 positions match TRBD1. CDR3 length: 14 amino acids. J lost 7 bases, V lost 4 bases, and 10 bases had no gene match. CDR1 is SGDLS, CDR2 YYNGEE, per germline.

This chain joins TRBV6-1 and TRBJ1-2; a possible D gene is TRBD1 (6 bases). The V gene lost 10 bases and the J gene lost 3 bases, with 21 bases spanning the gap. The CDR3 is 15 amino acids. Germline assignment: CDR1 MNHNS and CDR2 SASEGT. The CDR3 coding sequence is TGTGCCACGGCCGGGACAACGACGGGATACTATGGCTACACCTTC. It translates to CATAGTTTGYYGYTF.